Sequencing of this T cell receptor beta chain was carried out in a study of T cells in Graves' hyperthyroidism and ophthalmopathy. Background on the study: At initial diagnosis, before any treatment had begun, peripheral blood was obtained.

This clonotype has at least ten counts. Any patient presenting with uncontrolled infection, other autoimmune disease, pregnancy or lactation was left out. Fresh peripheral blood, about 9.6 ml, yielded the PBMCs. Authors of the study amplified TCR beta CDR3 regions from RNA transcripts. In the first-round RT-PCR of the TCR CDR3, the HTBI primer set was used. A single record per CDR3 protein comes from TCRdb applying MiXCR to the multiplex PCR reads. The data contain some 800,000 distinct CDR3 sequences, 35% to 40% of them singletons. Germline V CDR1 and CDR2: SGHRS, YFSETQ. The ends lost 4 bases at V and 10 bases at J; junction bases unmatched: 10. CDR3 length equals 15 residues.

The V gene is TRBV5-1, the J gene TRBJ1-6; 8 nucleotides align to TRBD1. The sample taken for sequencing was blood. This sequence was found in a man between 18 and 29 years old with Graves' hyperthyroidism. The CDR3 coding sequence is TGCGCCAGCAGCCCTGACGGACAGGGAGGGTCACCCCTCCACTTT. Translated, it gives CASSPDGQGGSPLHF. The full variable domain, rest sourced from reference TRBV5-1 and TRBJ1-6, is KAGVTQTPRYLIKTRGQQVTLSCSPISGHRSVSWYQQTPGQGLQFLFEYFSETQRNKGNFPGRFSGRQFSNSRSEMNVSTLELGDSALYLCASSPDGQGGSPLHFGNGTRLTVT.